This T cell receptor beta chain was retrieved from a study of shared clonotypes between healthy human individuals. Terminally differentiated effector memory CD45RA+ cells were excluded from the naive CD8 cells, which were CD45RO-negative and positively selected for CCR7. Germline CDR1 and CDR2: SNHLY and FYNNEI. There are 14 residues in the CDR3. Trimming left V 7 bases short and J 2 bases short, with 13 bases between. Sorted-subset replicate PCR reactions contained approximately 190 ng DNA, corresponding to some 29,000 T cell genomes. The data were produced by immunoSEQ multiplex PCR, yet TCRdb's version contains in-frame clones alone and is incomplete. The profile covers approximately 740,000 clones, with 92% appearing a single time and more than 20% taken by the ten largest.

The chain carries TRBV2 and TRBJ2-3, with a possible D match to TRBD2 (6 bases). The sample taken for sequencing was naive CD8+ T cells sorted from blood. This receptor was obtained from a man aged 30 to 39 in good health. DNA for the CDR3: TGTGCCAGCAATCGGGGCGGGACCACAGATACGCAGTATTTT. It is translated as CASNRGGTTDTQYF.